This passage covers 23 T cell receptor beta chains from one sample sequenced in a study of T cell changes during pregnancy in multiple sclerosis. Sequenced by immunoSEQ multiplex PCR; TCRdb stores in-frame clones only, minus some. The sample shows tens of thousands of clones, roughly nine tenths of them seen only once. The sequencing used CD8+ T cells from peripheral blood mononuclear cells, collected in the second trimester of pregnancy. These receptors were obtained from a female donor with multiple sclerosis, enrolled in a pregnancy study.

This clone was recorded once. The chain is built from TRBV27 and TRBJ2-2; D unclear. Looked up from germline, CDR1 is MNHEY and CDR2 is SMNVEV (reference sequence). The V gene lost 3 bases and the J gene lost 6 bases, with 8 bases spanning the gap. CDR3 size: 13 residues. CDR3 in amino acids: CASSLSRAGELFF. The CDR3 DNA follows: TGTGCCAGCAGTTTGTCTCGGGCCGGGGAGCTGTTTTTT.

This chain uses TRBV27 with TRBJ1-2; maybe TRBD1 (5 bases). Deletions cut 5 bases from V and 3 bases from J, with 13 bases between. Per germline, CDR1 MNHEY and CDR2 SMNVEV (reference sequence). There are 14 residues in the CDR3. The CDR3 DNA sequence: TGTGCCAGCAGTCCCGACGGGACTCACTATGGCTACACCTTC. Translation: CASSPDGTHYGYTF.

The rearrangement uses TRBV5-4 and TRBJ2-7; 10 bases align to TRBD2. This CDR3 has 14 residues. Germline V lookup: CDR1 SGHNT, CDR2 YYREEE (reference sequence). Losses at the gene ends were 3 bases for V and 5 bases for J; bases not matched to a gene: 5. For the CDR3, the DNA is TGTGCCAGCAGCTCTAGCGGGAGTCGCAACGAGCAGTACTTC. It codes for CASSSSGSRNEQYF.

The chain employs TRBV6-1 and TRBJ1-4; D gene unclear. The CDR3 length is 16 residues. From germline, CDR1 is MNHNS and CDR2 SASEGT. The V and J ends lost 1 base and 4 bases respectively, with 13 bases between them. The CDR3 spells CASSEGLGLGNEKLFF. The CDR3 nucleotides read TGTGCCAGCAGTGAAGGTCTGGGCTTGGGTAATGAAAAACTGTTTTTT.

The chain has TRBV27 and TRBJ2-6; perhaps TRBD1 as D (6 bases). Per germline, CDR1 MNHEY and CDR2 SMNVEV (reference sequence). Trimming left V 5 bases short and J 0 bases short, with 11 bases between. This CDR3 is built from 16 residues. The CDR3 nucleotides read TGTGCCAGCAGTAACCGGGACAACTCTGGGGCCAACGTCCTGACTTTC. As protein: CASSNRDNSGANVLTF.

The chain links TRBV2 to TRBJ1-1, with D possibly TRBD1 on 5 matching bases. The CDR3 has 14 residues. The germline CDR1 and CDR2 sequences are SNHLY and FYNNEI. Trimming left V 6 bases short and J 5 bases short, with 16 bases between. This CDR3 reads CASRIGRVRTEAFF. For the CDR3, the DNA is TGTGCCAGCAGGATTGGCAGGGTAAGGACTGAAGCTTTCTTT.

Written as DNA, the CDR3 is TGTGCCAGCAGCTTAATGCAGGGGGTGGACGGGGAGCTGTTTTTT. Protein: CASSLMQGVDGELFF. The chain recombines TRBV7-3 with TRBJ2-2; TRBD1 matches at 7 bases. Unmatched junction bases numbered 6, after V lost 1 base and J lost 7 bases. In germline, CDR1 is SGHTA, CDR2 FQGTGA. This CDR3 spans 15 amino acids. Supplemented by reference TRBV7-3 and TRBJ2-2, the full variable domain reads GAGVSQTPSNKVTEKGKYVELRCDPISGHTALYWYRQSLGQGPEFLIYFQGTGAADDSGLPNDRFFAVRPEGSVSTLKIQRTERGDSAVYLCASSLMQGVDGELFFGEGSRLTVL.

CDR3 sequence (DNA): TGTGCCAGCAGCTTAGCCGCAGGGGGTACCTACGAGCAGTACTTC. It is translated as CASSLAAGGTYEQYF. V usage is TRBV7-3 and J usage is TRBJ2-7, with TRBD1 identical over 7 bases. Losses at the gene ends were 2 bases for V and 2 bases for J; bases not matched to a gene: 6. This CDR3 is 15 amino acids long. Germline values: CDR1 SGHTA, CDR2 FQGTGA.

The V gene is TRBV4-3, the J gene TRBJ2-7, with TRBD2 as a possible D gene (6 bases). Trimming took off 2 bases at V and 3 bases at J, with 11 bases between the two ends. Germline V lookup: CDR1 LGHNA, CDR2 YSLEER. The CDR3 covers 14 residues. The CDR3 here is CASSQFPTSYEQYF. For the CDR3, the DNA is TGCGCCAGCAGCCAATTCCCGACTAGCTACGAGCAGTACTTC.

This chain connects TRBV10-3 to TRBJ2-7, with D perhaps TRBD2 (6 bases). Germline CDR1 and CDR2: ENHRY and SYGVKD. The V end was cut by 8 bases, the J end by 0 bases, with 11 bases between. CDR3 size: 13 residues. As DNA, the CDR3 is TGTGCCATCGGGGCGGGGACCTCCTACGAGCAGTACTTC. Translated: CAIGAGTSYEQYF.

In this sample, this clone turned up once. The V call is TRBV7-9, the J call TRBJ1-1; 7 nucleotides align to TRBD1. CDR1 is SEHNR and CDR2 is FQNEAQ in the germline V gene (reference sequence). The CDR3 runs to 15 residues. Trimming removed 5 bases from V and 0 bases from J; junction bases left unmatched: 6. In nucleotides, the CDR3 is TGTGCCAGCAGCAACGACAGGGTCATGAACACTGAAGCTTTCTTT. This codes for CASSNDRVMNTEAFF.

The V gene is TRBV6-5, the J gene TRBJ2-7, with TRBD2 as a possible D gene (7 bases). The V end lost 2 bases, the J end lost 3 bases, and 8 bases lay between the germline ends. Germline lookup yields CDR1 MNHEY and CDR2 SVGAGI. This CDR3 region has 13 residues. The CDR3 spells CASSYRGGYEQYF. For the CDR3, the DNA is TGTGCCAGCAGTTACAGGGGGGGCTACGAGCAGTACTTC.

V is TRBV2 and J is TRBJ2-7; TRBD2 might be the D (5 bases). Trimming pared 10 bases from V and 4 bases from J, leaving 17 bases between. Germline CDR1 is SNHLY and CDR2 is FYNNEI. There are 13 residues in the CDR3. The CDR3 DNA is TGTGCCACACTAGACTTTTTATCTTACGAGCAGTACTTC. Translating gives CATLDFLSYEQYF.

The CDR3 loop reads CASSFWSDSSYEQYF. The CDR3 DNA reads TGTGCCAGCAGCTTCTGGTCGGACAGTTCCTACGAGCAGTACTTC. This chain uses TRBV7-6 with TRBJ2-7; D possibly corresponds to TRBD1 (6 bases). The CDR3 runs to 15 residues. Germline V gene sequence: CDR1 SGHVS, CDR2 FNYEAQ. Trimming took 3 bases from V and 1 from J, leaving 13 bases between them.

This chain joins TRBV5-1 and TRBJ2-1, with D possibly TRBD2 on 5 matching bases. CDR1 is SGHRS, CDR2 YFSETQ, per germline. This CDR3 has 11 residues. Trimming cost V 0 bases and J 10 bases, with 5 bases left between them. CDR3 nucleotides: TGCGCCAGCAGCTTGGGCGGGGAGCAGTTCTTC. This translates into CASSLGGEQFF.

This chain joins TRBV7-9 and TRBJ2-3, with 8 bases that match TRBD2. This CDR3 comprises 16 residues. Germline V lookup: CDR1 SEHNR, CDR2 FQNEAQ (reference sequence). J lost 7 bases, V lost 4 bases, and 13 bases had no gene match. CDR3 bases: TGTGCCAGCAGCTCTCCCCAAGCGGGAGTCGGTCATACGCAGTATTTT. It is translated as CASSSPQAGVGHTQYF.

This clone was seen just once. This rearrangement joins TRBV19 to TRBJ2-2; TRBD2 aligns across 11 bases. The V gene end was trimmed by 8 bases and the J gene end by 2 bases; junction bases not matched to a gene: 10. The CDR3 is 17 residues long. Germline CDR1 reads LNHDA; CDR2 reads SQIVND (reference sequence). The CDR3 spells CASSRLAGSKNTGELFF. As DNA, the CDR3 is TGTGCCAGTTCTAGACTAGCGGGGAGCAAAAACACCGGGGAGCTGTTTTTT.

V is TRBV19 and J is TRBJ2-1; weak D call: TRBD2 (7 bases). V was trimmed by 3 bases and J by 7 bases, leaving 13 bases between them. Germline V lookup: CDR1 LNHDA, CDR2 SQIVND (reference sequence). The CDR3 contains 14 residues. CDR3 coding DNA: TGTGCCAGTAGTATGTGGGGAGGGGGGAATGAGCAGTTCTTC. As protein: CASSMWGGGNEQFF.

The chain joins TRBV19 to TRBJ1-1; 8 bases align to TRBD1. CDR1 is LNHDA, CDR2 SQIVND, per germline (reference sequence). This CDR3 comprises 14 residues. The trim removed 4 bases at V and 6 bases at J, leaving 7 bases unmatched. CDR3 in DNA: TGTGCCAGTAGTAGGGGACAGGATTATTCTGAAGCTTTCTTT. Encoded protein: CASSRGQDYSEAFF.

This clone was seen more than once but under ten times. The chain combines TRBV4-3 with TRBJ2-1; D may be TRBD2 (5 bases). Germline CDR1 is LGHNA and CDR2 is YSLEER. The CDR3 is 13 amino acids. Between the trimmed V and J ends, which lost 0 bases and 8 bases, there was a span of 8 bases. In nucleotides, the CDR3 is TGCGCCAGCAGCCAAGATGAGGGAGATGAGCAGTTCTTC. Translating gives CASSQDEGDEQFF.

The rearrangement uses TRBV5-1 and TRBJ1-1; no clear D gene. The CDR3 spans 14 residues. Germline CDR1 SGHRS, CDR2 YFSETQ. The germline V and J ends were trimmed by 0 bases and 4 bases, with 10 bases remaining between them. The CDR3 is CASSLAGSSTEAFF. The CDR3 DNA reads as TGCGCCAGCAGCTTGGCCGGGTCAAGCACTGAAGCTTTCTTT.

For the CDR3, the DNA is TGCGCCAGCAGCCAAGATGATGTAGCAGCGAACACCGGGGAGCTGTTTTTT. Amino acids: CASSQDDVAANTGELFF. The chain carries TRBV4-3 and TRBJ2-2; D gene ambiguous. The germline V gene has CDR1 LGHNA and CDR2 YSLEER. The CDR3 totals 17 residues. V gave up 0 bases and J gave up 0 bases, with 11 bases separating them.

The chain is built from TRBV4-3 and TRBJ1-6; 8 bases line up with TRBD1. V lost 5 bases to trimming and J lost 0 bases; unmatched junction nucleotides: 9. In germline, CDR1 is LGHNA, CDR2 YSLEER. This CDR3 contains 18 residues. The CDR3 is CASSSWTGRSSYNSPLHF. In DNA form, the CDR3 reads TGCGCCAGCAGCTCATGGACAGGGAGGAGCTCCTATAATTCACCCCTCCACTTT.